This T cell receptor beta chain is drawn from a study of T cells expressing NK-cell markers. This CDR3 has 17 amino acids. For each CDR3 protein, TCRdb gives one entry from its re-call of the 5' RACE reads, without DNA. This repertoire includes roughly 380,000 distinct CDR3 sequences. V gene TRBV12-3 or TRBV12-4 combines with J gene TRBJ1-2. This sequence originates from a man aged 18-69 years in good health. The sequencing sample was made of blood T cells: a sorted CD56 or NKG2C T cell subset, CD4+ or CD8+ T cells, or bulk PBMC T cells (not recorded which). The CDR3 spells CASSLSGQGPTSYGYTF.